Listed below are T cell receptor beta chains from one sample, sequenced in a study of OX40 agonist ivuxolimab in advanced cancers. Generated by immunoSEQ multiplex PCR, the TCRdb table keeps only in-frame clones and is missing some. The table records about 76,000 clones, roughly 85% of them present only once. The sample here was CD4+ or CD8+ T cells sorted from blood, taken in a trial of the OX40 agonist ivuxolimab. These receptor sequences come from an adult with an advanced solid tumor such as melanoma, head and neck, liver or kidney cancer. CDR3s include the opening cysteine and the closing phenylalanine or tryptophan. A D gene is named only where the DNA matches it firmly. Clone size is shown for a subset of rows, as once, few, many or a class of expanded clone.

abundance	d_gene	v_gene	j_gene	CDR3aa	CDR3nt
-	TRBD2	TRBV7-2	TRBJ2-5	CASSLQGTSQETQYF	TGTGCCAGCAGCTTACAAGGGACTAGTCAAGAGACCCAGTACTTC
-	-	TRBV11-2	TRBJ2-1	CASSLPGTLYNEQFF	TGTGCCAGCAGCCTACCAGGTACCTTGTACAATGAGCAGTTCTTC
-	-	TRBV5-4	TRBJ2-2	CASSLVAGRELFF	TGTGCCAGCAGCTTGGTGGCTGGCCGGGAGCTGTTTTTT
-	TRBD1	TRBV19	TRBJ1-5	CASRDRENTRAQHF	TGTGCCAGCCGGGACAGGGAGAATACCCGGGCCCAGCATTTT
-	-	TRBV1	TRBJ2-7	CTSSQEAAGMYF	TGCACCAGCAGCCAAGAGGCGGCGGGTATGTACTTC
-	-	TRBV6-5	TRBJ2-3	CASSYKGDYDTQYF	TGTGCCAGCAGTTACAAGGGGGACTACGATACGCAGTATTTT
-	TRBD2	TRBV7-7	TRBJ2-5	CASSLGTGLAAKTQYF	TGTGCTAGCAGCTTAGGGACGGGACTAGCGGCGAAGACCCAGTACTTC
-	TRBD2	TRBV6-5	TRBJ2-7	CASSSPGGGRIEQYF	TGTGCCAGCAGTTCCCCCGGGGGGGGAAGAATTGAGCAGTACTTC
few	TRBD1	TRBV30	TRBJ2-7	CAWSDTGTVSYEQYF	TGTGCCTGGAGTGATACCGGGACAGTTTCCTACGAGCAGTACTTC
-	TRBD2	TRBV11-2	TRBJ2-7	CASSYGGEAYEQYF	TGTGCCAGCAGCTACGGGGGGGAAGCCTACGAGCAGTACTTC
few	-	TRBV7-2	TRBJ2-3	CASSTTDTQYF	TGTGCCAGCAGCACCACAGATACGCAGTATTTT
-	-	TRBV30	TRBJ1-5	CACAYPNQPQHF	TGTGCCTGCGCCTATCCCAATCAGCCCCAGCATTTT
-	-	TRBV7-2	TRBJ1-5	CASRPDNSNQPQHF	TGTGCCAGCAGGCCGGACAATAGCAATCAGCCCCAGCATTTT
-	-	TRBV6-5	TRBJ1-2	CASIVGGLEGYTF	TGTGCCAGCATCGTAGGGGGTCTAGAGGGCTACACCTTC
-	TRBD1	TRBV10-3	TRBJ1-6	CAISPTGKSPVGSPLHF	TGTGCCATCAGCCCGACAGGGAAGTCGCCCGTGGGGTCACCCCTCCACTTT
-	-	TRBV6-5	TRBJ1-5	CASSYSGRRDQPQHF	TGTGCCAGCAGTTACTCGGGTCGGAGGGATCAGCCCCAGCATTTT
-	-	TRBV2	TRBJ1-1	CASRSRGQGEAFF	TGTGCCAGCAGGTCCCGGGGCCAGGGTGAAGCTTTCTTT
-	TRBD1	TRBV6-5	TRBJ1-3	CASSSAIDRVSSTIYF	TGTGCCAGCAGTTCCGCCATAGACAGGGTTTCCAGCACCATATATTTT
-	-	TRBV30	TRBJ1-2	CAWSLQESYYGYTF	TGTGCCTGGAGTCTCCAGGAAAGTTACTATGGCTACACCTTC
-	-	TRBV4-1	TRBJ2-2	CASSPAQTHRPQGELFF	TGCGCCAGCAGCCCCGCACAGACCCACCGGCCCCAGGGGGAGCTGTTTTTT
-	-	TRBV25-1	TRBJ2-7	CASSEARSPTIYEQYF	TGTGCCAGCAGTGAAGCCCGCAGTCCAACGATTTACGAGCAGTACTTC
-	-	TRBV27	TRBJ1-5	CASRLDTYSNQPQHF	TGTGCCAGCAGACTGGACACATATAGCAATCAGCCCCAGCATTTT
-	-	TRBV6-7	TRBJ2-7	CASSYSIGGEQYF	TGTGCCAGCAGTTACTCGATCGGCGGAGAGCAGTACTTC
many	TRBD1	TRBV7-3	TRBJ2-1	CASSEPGQGYNEQFF	TGTGCCAGCAGCGAGCCGGGACAGGGGTACAATGAGCAGTTCTTC